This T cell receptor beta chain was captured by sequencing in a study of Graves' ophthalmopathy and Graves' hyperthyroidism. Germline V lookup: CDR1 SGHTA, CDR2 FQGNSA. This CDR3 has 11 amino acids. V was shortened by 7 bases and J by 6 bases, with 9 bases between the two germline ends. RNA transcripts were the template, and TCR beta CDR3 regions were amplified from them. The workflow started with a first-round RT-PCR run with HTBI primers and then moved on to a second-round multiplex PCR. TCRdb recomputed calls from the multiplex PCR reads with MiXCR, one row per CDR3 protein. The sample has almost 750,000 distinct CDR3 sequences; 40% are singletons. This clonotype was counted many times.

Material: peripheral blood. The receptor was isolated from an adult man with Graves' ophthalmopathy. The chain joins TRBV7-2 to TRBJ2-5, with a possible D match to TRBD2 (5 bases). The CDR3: CASIRGKTQYF. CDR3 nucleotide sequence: TGTGCCAGCATCCGGGGAAAGACCCAGTACTTC.